These 11 T cell receptor beta chains share one sample of origin, sequenced in a study of T cell responses to AZD1222 COVID-19 vaccine. Measured with immunoSEQ multiplex PCR; TCRdb has only the in-frame clones, and not every one. The sample has roughly 150,000 clones, 85% to 95% seen once. The sample here was peripheral blood, taken 28 days after the second AZD1222 dose. These TCRs come from an adult who received the AZD1222 COVID-19 vaccine.

This clone was seen a single time. Since the CDR3 does not end with the conserved phenylalanine or tryptophan, this likely comes from a read error. The DNA is omitted, as the CDR3 cannot be located on it reliably, and the CDR3 follows TCRdb's listing. The V and J genes are TRBV21-1 and TRBJ2-3. TRBV21-1 is an annotated pseudogene. The CDR3 has 8 amino acids, counting both end residues. The CDR3 sequence is CASSRRLG.

This chain links TRBV2 with TRBJ1-1, with a weak D call TRBD1 (5 bases). V was pared by 9 bases and J by 1 base, with 15 bases between. The CDR3 loop spans 14 amino acids. Germline values: CDR1 SNHLY, CDR2 FYNNEI. In nucleotides, the CDR3 is TGTGCCAGTAACCCTATTGGGGGGAACACTGAAGCTTTCTTT. Translated: CASNPIGGNTEAFF.

The rearrangement links TRBV28 to TRBJ1-6; 7 nucleotides agree with TRBD1. The V and J ends lost 9 bases and 8 bases, in that order; junction bases with no gene match: 7. CDR3 length equals 13 residues. Per germline, CDR1 MDHEN and CDR2 SYDVKM. CDR3 region: CASMGQIYSPLHF. In DNA form, the CDR3 reads TGTGCCAGTATGGGACAGATTTATTCACCCCTCCACTTT.

The rearrangement joins TRBV27 to TRBJ2-2; D is uncertain. Germline loops: CDR1 MNHEY, CDR2 SMNVEV (reference sequence). CDR3 length: 15 residues. V was trimmed by 6 bases and J by 0 bases, leaving 11 bases between them. The CDR3 here is CASSTLHSNTGELFF. CDR3 coding DNA: TGTGCCAGCAGCACACTACATTCGAACACCGGGGAGCTGTTTTTT.

This chain joins TRBV5-6 and TRBJ2-1; 8 bases fit TRBD1. Germline V gives CDR1 SGHDT, CDR2 YYEEEE. V was pared by 0 bases and J by 6 bases, with 17 bases of the junction left unmatched. The CDR3 spans 19 residues. CDR3 DNA: TGTGCCAGCAGCTTGGCCGGGTGGACAGGGACCCTTTTTCTCAATGAGCAGTTCTTC. Its translation: CASSLAGWTGTLFLNEQFF.

The J gene is TRBJ1-1, the V gene TRBV2; maybe TRBD1 (5 bases). V gave up 5 bases and J gave up 1 base, with 5 bases separating them. The CDR3 covers 12 residues. Per the germline V gene, CDR1 is SNHLY and CDR2 is FYNNEI. CDR3 coding DNA: TGTGCCAGCAGTACAGGGAACACTGAAGCTTTCTTT. It codes for CASSTGNTEAFF.

This chain joins TRBV7-3 and TRBJ2-2, with D unresolved. With 5 bases removed from V and 5 bases from J, the gap between germline ends came to 15 bases. Germline assignment: CDR1 SGHTA and CDR2 FQGTGA. The CDR3 length is 15 residues. CDR3 amino acids: CASSLNRLGTGELFF. The CDR3 nucleotides read TGTGCCAGCAGCCTTAATCGGCTGGGGACCGGGGAGCTGTTTTTT.

This chain connects TRBV7-6 to TRBJ2-2; possibly TRBD1 for D (5 bases). Per germline, CDR1 SGHVS and CDR2 FNYEAQ. The CDR3 has 15 residues. Trimming pared 4 bases from V and 6 bases from J, leaving 15 bases between. DNA of the CDR3: TGTGCCAGCAGCTCCGCAGGGAAATGGTCCGGGGAGCTGTTTTTT. Amino acids: CASSSAGKWSGELFF. The complete variable domain, with remaining parts taken from reference TRBV7-6 and TRBJ2-2, reads GAGVSQSPRYKVTKRGQDVALRCDPISGHVSLYWYRQALGQGPEFLTYFNYEAQQDKSGLPNDRFSAERPEGSISTLTIQRTEQRDSAMYRCASSSAGKWSGELFFGEGSRLTVL.

This rearrangement joins TRBV12-3 or TRBV12-4 to TRBJ1-2, with D unresolved. The CDR3 extends over 13 amino acids. V was cut by 3 bases and J by 6 bases, with 11 bases left in between. In DNA form, the CDR3 reads TGTGCCAGCAGTTTGAGGAGGGTGGATGGCTACACCTTC. This gives the protein CASSLRRVDGYTF.

The V and J genes are TRBV2 and TRBJ2-6; 7 bases map to TRBD1. With 10 bases clipped from V and 4 bases from J, the junction kept 4 bases outside the gene matches. Germline CDR1 reads SNHLY; CDR2 reads FYNNEI. The CDR3 sequence is 13 residues long. CDR3 sequence reads: CATTGEGANVLTF. The CDR3 nucleotides are TGTGCCACAACAGGGGAGGGGGCCAACGTCCTGACTTTC.

V gene TRBV18 combines with J gene TRBJ1-2; 7 nucleotides line up with TRBD1. The CDR3 has 15 amino acids. Germline V CDR1 and CDR2: KGHSH, LQKENI. Unmatched junction bases numbered 12, after V lost 3 bases and J lost 8 bases. Written as DNA, the CDR3 is TGTGCCAGCTCACCCGGATTAACTGGACAGGCGGGCTACACCTTC. Translation: CASSPGLTGQAGYTF.